This entry lists 16 T cell receptor beta chains sequenced from one sample in a study of blood T cell repertoires in COVID-19. Only in-frame clones appear in the TCRdb table, and some are missing; sequencing was by immunoSEQ multiplex PCR. This repertoire shows 310,000 or so clones, over 80% found once; its top ten account for about 8.9%. Sequences were obtained from PBMCs or T cells enriched from blood (not recorded which). These receptors all stem from a young woman who had recovered from COVID-19.

The chain employs TRBV15 and TRBJ2-5; TRBD2 might be the D (6 bases). From germline, CDR1 is LNHNV and CDR2 YYDKDF (reference sequence). The CDR3 runs to 15 residues. V shed 0 bases and J shed 1 base, with 9 bases lying between them. The CDR3 sequence is CATSREKTSQETQYF. CDR3 coding DNA: TGTGCCACCAGCAGAGAAAAGACTAGCCAAGAGACCCAGTACTTC.

The rearrangement joins TRBV6-4 to TRBJ2-3; a possible D gene is TRBD1 (6 bases). Germline V gene sequence: CDR1 MRHNA, CDR2 SNTAGT. The CDR3 is made up of 14 amino acids. Trimming cost V 2 bases and J 3 bases, with 9 bases left between them. The CDR3 DNA sequence: TGTGCCAGCAGTGACGGGGGCGGTACAGATACGCAGTATTTT. Encoded protein: CASSDGGGTDTQYF.

The genes are TRBV7-7 and TRBJ2-7, with TRBD1 as a possible D gene (6 bases). The V end lost 6 bases, the J end lost 2 bases, and 17 bases lay between the germline ends. The CDR3 loop spans 15 amino acids. Germline V gene lookup returns CDR1 SSHAT and CDR2 FNYEAQ (reference sequence). The CDR3 nucleotides are TGTGCCAGCAGGCGGACAGCAGAGACTCCCTACGAGCAGTACTTC. This encodes CASRRTAETPYEQYF.

The chain is built from TRBV14 and TRBJ2-2; D not resolved. CDR1 and CDR2 (germline): SGHDN, FVKESK. Trimming took off 5 bases at V and 14 bases at J, with 12 bases between the two ends. CDR3 length: 11 residues. CDR3 nucleotide sequence: TGTGCCAGCAGCAACTTTGCCCCCCTGTTTTTT. It yields the protein CASSNFAPLFF.

V usage is TRBV5-4 and J usage is TRBJ2-3; D might be TRBD2 (6 bases). The germline V gene encodes CDR1 SGHNT and CDR2 YYREEE (reference sequence). The CDR3 length is 16 residues. V was shortened by 4 bases and J by 0 bases, with 15 bases between the two germline ends. As DNA, the CDR3 is TGTGCCAGCAGCCGGGACTTCTACTCTAGCACAGATACGCAGTATTTT. Amino acids: CASSRDFYSSTDTQYF.

This clone was seen repeatedly, ten times or more. The rearrangement uses TRBV19 and TRBJ2-1, with 10 bases fitting TRBD2. The germline V gene has CDR1 LNHDA and CDR2 SQIVND (reference sequence). The CDR3 loop spans 14 amino acids. V dropped 10 bases and J dropped 9; count of bases not matched to a gene: 12. This CDR3 reads CATAKRGGKVEQFF. The CDR3 bases are TGTGCCACGGCAAAGCGGGGGGGCAAGGTTGAGCAGTTCTTC.

The chain uses TRBV5-6 and TRBJ2-5; tentatively, D is TRBD1 (6 bases). V was cut by 0 bases and J by 3 bases, with 15 bases left in between. The CDR3 covers 16 residues. In germline, CDR1 is SGHDT, CDR2 YYEEEE. DNA of the CDR3: TGTGCCAGCAGCTTGGTTCTAGGACAGAACAAAGAGACCCAGTACTTC. Translating gives CASSLVLGQNKETQYF.

This chain connects TRBV7-3 to TRBJ2-3; D gene unclear. The CDR3 runs 14 residues. V was trimmed by 3 bases and J by 0 bases, leaving 7 bases between them. Germline V gene lookup returns CDR1 SGHTA and CDR2 FQGTGA. The CDR3 here is CASSLGLSTDTQYF. The CDR3 nucleotides read TGTGCCAGCAGCTTGGGCCTTAGCACAGATACGCAGTATTTT. The whole variable domain, filled in from reference TRBV7-3 and TRBJ2-3, reads GAGVSQTPSNKVTEKGKYVELRCDPISGHTALYWYRQSLGQGPEFLIYFQGTGAADDSGLPNDRFFAVRPEGSVSTLKIQRTERGDSAVYLCASSLGLSTDTQYFGPGTRLTVL.

As concerns this clone: The limits of the CDR3 on the DNA are not certain, so only TCRdb's listed CDR3 is given. The rearrangement links TRBV5-8 to TRBJ1-1; TRBD1, the table's D call, lacks a check against the DNA. The germline V gene has CDR1 SGHTS and CDR2 YDEGEE. The CDR3 extends over 14 residues, inclusive of both ends. CDR3 amino acids: CASSLTGSALKLSF.

V is TRBV5-1 and J is TRBJ2-1; 9 bases agree with TRBD2. The V gene end was trimmed by 2 bases and the J gene end by 9 bases; junction bases not matched to a gene: 9. The CDR3 totals 15 residues. Germline-derived CDR1 and CDR2 are SGHRS and YFSETQ. For the CDR3, the DNA is TGCGCCAGCAGCTTTTCCGGACTAGCGTCGACTGAGCAGTTCTTC. It is translated as CASSFSGLASTEQFF.

The chain couples TRBV4-1 to TRBJ2-3, with 8 bases identical to TRBD2. Germline V CDR1 and CDR2: MGHRA, YSYEKL. The CDR3 totals 19 residues. V shed 3 bases, J shed 2 bases, and the junction held 16 bases outside the gene matches. CDR3 bases: TGCGCCAGCAGCCACCTCCCCCAAGTAGCGGGGATGAACACAGATACGCAGTATTTT. Its translation is CASSHLPQVAGMNTDTQYF.

V and J are TRBV29-1 and TRBJ2-5, with 9 bases aligning to TRBD2. Trimming took 7 bases from V and 2 from J; bases not matched to a gene: 8. CDR1 is SQVTM and CDR2 is ANQGSEA in the germline V gene. CDR3 length: 14 amino acids. CDR3 amino acids: CSGEGAGGQETQYF. The CDR3 nucleotides read TGCAGCGGGGAGGGAGCGGGGGGACAAGAGACCCAGTACTTC.

This clone was counted a single time. V usage is TRBV6-2 or TRBV6-3 and J usage is TRBJ2-7; tentatively, D is TRBD2 (6 bases). The CDR3 consists of 15 residues. CDR1 and CDR2 from the germline V gene are MNHEY and SVGEGT. The V end lost 5 bases, the J end lost 4 bases, and 18 bases lay between the germline ends. CDR3 region: CASSALGTALYEQYF. The DNA of the CDR3 is TGTGCCAGCAGTGCTCTCGGGACTGCCTTGTACGAGCAGTACTTC.

The V gene is TRBV19, the J gene TRBJ1-1; D is possibly TRBD1 (6 bases). V was pared by 5 bases and J by 3 bases, with 10 bases between. Looked up from germline, CDR1 is LNHDA and CDR2 is SQIVND (reference sequence). This CDR3 region has 13 residues. The CDR3 coding sequence is TGTGCCAGTAGTTCGGACAGATACACTGAAGCTTTCTTT. Translation: CASSSDRYTEAFF. Filled out from reference TRBV19 and TRBJ1-1, the complete variable domain reads DGGITQSPKYLFRKEGQNVTLSCEQNLNHDAMYWYRQDPGQGLRLIYYSQIVNDFQKGDIAEGYSVSREKKESFPLTVTSAQKNPTAFYLCASSSDRYTEAFFGQGTRLTVV.

V and J are TRBV28 and TRBJ1-2; D remains unclear. CDR1 and CDR2 from the germline V gene are MDHEN and SYDVKM. This CDR3 is built from 14 residues. Between the trimmed V and J ends, which lost 5 bases and 4 bases, there was a span of 14 bases. The CDR3 protein is CASSLGGFGYGYTF. The CDR3 DNA reads TGTGCCAGCAGTCTAGGAGGGTTCGGCTATGGCTACACCTTC.

The chain uses TRBV6-1 and TRBJ1-1; the D gene is possibly TRBD1 (5 bases). CDR3 size: 15 residues. In germline, CDR1 is MNHNS, CDR2 SASEGT. V shed 3 bases and J shed 1 base, with 12 bases lying between them. The CDR3 DNA is TGTGCCAGCAGTGACCCCAGGGCTGGGAACACTGAAGCTTTCTTT. It specifies CASSDPRAGNTEAFF.